A selection of T cell receptor beta chains follows, all from one sample in a study of blood T cell repertoires in COVID-19. TCRdb's copy holds only in-frame clones and misses some; the assay was immunoSEQ multiplex PCR. This table holds roughly 100,000 clones, roughly 80% found once. What was sequenced was peripheral blood. The receptors originated from a woman aged 70-85 years with acute or convalescent COVID-19. CDR3s include the opening cysteine and the closing phenylalanine or tryptophan. The D gene is left open where the match is weak. A clone size is listed for some rows: how often the clone was seen (once, few, many), or a class if it is expanded.

CDR3	DNA	V	J	size	D
CASRQRVNTEAFF	TGTGCCTCCAGGCAGAGAGTGAACACTGAAGCTTTCTTT	TRBV30	TRBJ1-1	few	.
CASSLLRGDGYTF	TGTGCCAGCAGTTTACTCAGGGGTGATGGCTACACCTTC	TRBV12-3/TRBV12-4	TRBJ1-2	.	.
CASSLPGGGQTGELFF	TGTGCCAGCAGCTTACCCGGCGGGGGGCAGACCGGGGAGCTGTTTTTT	TRBV7-2	TRBJ2-2	.	TRBD2
CATSDSRRGSYNEQFF	TGTGCCACCAGTGATTCTCGCAGGGGCTCCTACAATGAGCAGTTCTTC	TRBV24-1	TRBJ2-1	once	.
CASSFQGAQETQYF	TGTGCCAGCAGTTTCCAGGGGGCACAAGAGACCCAGTACTTC	TRBV27	TRBJ2-5	.	TRBD1
CASSIGQANTEAFF	TGTGCCAGTAGTATTGGACAGGCAAACACTGAAGCTTTCTTT	TRBV19	TRBJ1-1	.	TRBD1
CASSTTGGVYTF	TGTGCCAGCAGTACGACAGGGGGCGTGTACACCTTC	TRBV6-5	TRBJ1-2	.	TRBD1
CASSPTGGELFF	TGTGCCAGCAGTCCGACAGGCGGGGAGCTGTTTTTT	TRBV12-3/TRBV12-4	TRBJ2-2	.	.
CASSVEGSGFNEQFF	TGTGCCAGCAGCGTAGAGGGTAGCGGTTTCAATGAGCAGTTCTTC	TRBV9	TRBJ2-1	once	.
CATSRGYGPDNNSPLHF	TGTGCCACCAGCAGAGGTTATGGGCCAGACAATAATTCACCCCTCCACTTT	TRBV15	TRBJ1-6	.	.
CASSDRTGDTQYF	TGTGCCAGCAGTGACAGGACGGGGGATACGCAGTATTTT	TRBV3-1/TRBV3-2	TRBJ2-3	.	.
CAWSNMSNQPQHF	TGTGCCTGGAGTAACATGAGCAATCAGCCCCAGCATTTT	TRBV30	TRBJ1-5	.	.
CASSYEQGGVNTEAFF	TGTGCCAGCAGTTACGAACAGGGGGGGGTGAACACTGAAGCTTTCTTT	TRBV6-2/TRBV6-3	TRBJ1-1	.	TRBD1
CASSPADRVGETQYF	TGTGCCAGCAGCCCAGCGGACAGGGTCGGGGAGACCCAGTACTTC	TRBV6-6	TRBJ2-5	.	TRBD1
CASSPSPNYGYTF	TGTGCCAGCAGCCCGAGCCCCAACTATGGCTACACCTTC	TRBV5-5	TRBJ1-2	.	.
CASSLVEQGANTEAFF	TGTGCCAGCAGCTTGGTGGAACAGGGGGCAAACACTGAAGCTTTCTTT	TRBV5-8	TRBJ1-1	.	TRBD1
CASSLAGSSTDTQYF	TGCGCCAGCAGCTTGGCCGGTTCTAGCACAGATACGCAGTATTTT	TRBV5-1	TRBJ2-3	.	.
CASNKGHFYGYTF	TGTGCCAGTAATAAGGGACATTTCTATGGCTACACCTTC	TRBV19	TRBJ1-2	few	.
CASRTLGTENSSPLHF	TGTGCCAGTAGGACCCTCGGCACCGAAAACAGTTCACCCCTCCACTTT	TRBV19	TRBJ1-6	.	.
CASSSATGLNSPLHF	TGTGCCAGCAGTTCAGCGACAGGATTAAATTCACCCCTCCACTTT	TRBV27	TRBJ1-6	.	.
CASSPGGRNTEAFF	TGTGCCAGCAGCCCAGGTGGCAGGAACACTGAAGCTTTCTTT	TRBV9	TRBJ1-1	.	.
CAIMGAQIPNTEAFF	TGTGCCATCATGGGGGCCCAAATACCCAACACTGAAGCTTTCTTT	TRBV2	TRBJ1-1	once	.
CASSQGDLTGNQPQHF	TGTGCCAGCAGCCAAGGGGACTTAACGGGCAATCAGCCCCAGCATTTT	TRBV3-1/TRBV3-2	TRBJ1-5	.	.
CASSGVGGGVAIQYF	TGTGCCAGTAGTGGAGTAGGAGGGGGCGTTGCCATTCAGTACTTC	TRBV19	TRBJ2-4	.	.
CASSRGQGQNTEAFF	TGCGCCAGCAGCCGCGGACAGGGGCAGAACACTGAAGCTTTCTTT	TRBV4-1	TRBJ1-1	.	TRBD1
CSALHVEAFF	TGCAGTGCCTTACATGTCGAAGCTTTCTTT	TRBV20-1	TRBJ1-1	.	.
CASSQRLNVRDRAYEQYF	TGCGCCAGCAGCCAAAGGCTGAACGTTAGGGACAGGGCCTACGAGCAGTACTTC	TRBV4-3	TRBJ2-7	.	TRBD1
CAWSPGGAGLYTF	TGTGCCTGGAGCCCGGGGGGGGCCGGCCTCTACACCTTC	TRBV30	TRBJ1-2	.	.
CASSPTPPSGGYNEQFF	TGTGCCAGCAGCCCAACCCCCCCTAGCGGGGGGTACAATGAGCAGTTCTTC	TRBV7-6	TRBJ2-1	once	TRBD2
CASSRDRGWQETQYF	TGTGCCAGCAGCCGGGACAGGGGTTGGCAAGAGACCCAGTACTTC	TRBV6-5	TRBJ2-5	once	TRBD1